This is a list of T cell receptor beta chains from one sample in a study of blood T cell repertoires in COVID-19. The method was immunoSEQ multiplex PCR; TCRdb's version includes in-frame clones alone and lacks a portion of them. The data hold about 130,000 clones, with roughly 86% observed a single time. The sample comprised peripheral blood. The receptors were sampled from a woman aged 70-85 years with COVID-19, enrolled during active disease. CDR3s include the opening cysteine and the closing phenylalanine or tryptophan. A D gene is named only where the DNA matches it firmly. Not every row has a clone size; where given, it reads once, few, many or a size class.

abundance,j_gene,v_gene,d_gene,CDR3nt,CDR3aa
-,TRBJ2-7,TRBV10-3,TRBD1,TGTGCCATCAGGGGGACAGGGGGCCTCTACGAGCAGTACTTC,CAIRGTGGLYEQYF
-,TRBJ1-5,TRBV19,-,TGTGCCAGTAGTAAGGGAGGCCCCCAGCATTTT,CASSKGGPQHF
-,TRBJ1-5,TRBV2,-,TGTGCCAGCAGTGAAGAACAGGGTAAGGAGTTTGGTCAGCCCCAGCATTTT,CASSEEQGKEFGQPQHF
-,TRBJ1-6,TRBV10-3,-,TGTGCCATCAGTGCCGACAGGACAAATTCACCCCTCCACTTT,CAISADRTNSPLHF
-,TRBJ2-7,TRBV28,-,TGTGCCAGCAGGAGGAACGGAGGGTATAGCTCCTACGAGCAGTACTTC,CASRRNGGYSSYEQYF
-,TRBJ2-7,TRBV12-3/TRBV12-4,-,TGTGCCAGCAGTTTAAACGGAGCCTACGAGCAGTACTTC,CASSLNGAYEQYF
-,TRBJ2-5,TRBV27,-,TGTGCCAGCAGTCCATTGGGGGGGCCCAGGGAGACCCAGTACTTC,CASSPLGGPRETQYF
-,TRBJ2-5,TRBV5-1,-,TGCGCCAGCAGCCTGATGGAGGGGGGGCAGACCCAGTACTTC,CASSLMEGGQTQYF
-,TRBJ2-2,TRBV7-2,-,TGTGCCAGCAGGCCAAACAGGGACACCGGGGAGCTGTTTTTT,CASRPNRDTGELFF
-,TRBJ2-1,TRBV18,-,TGTGCCAGCTCACTGTTAAGGGGCCCGACTTACAATGAGCAGTTCTTC,CASSLLRGPTYNEQFF
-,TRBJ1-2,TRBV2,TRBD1,TGTGCCAGCAGTACATCGACAGGGGGGATTAGCTATGGCTACACCTTC,CASSTSTGGISYGYTF
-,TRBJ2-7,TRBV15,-,TGTGCCACCAGCACTTCGGTCGGGTATGAGAAGCAGTACTTC,CATSTSVGYEKQYF
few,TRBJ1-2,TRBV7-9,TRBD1,TGTGCCAGCAGCCCCCCCTGGCCAGGGGGCTATGGCTACACCTTC,CASSPPWPGGYGYTF
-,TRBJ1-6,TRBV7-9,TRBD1,TGTGCCAGCAGAGGGGGACAGGATAATTCACCCCTCCACTTT,CASRGGQDNSPLHF
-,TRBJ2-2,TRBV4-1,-,TGCGCCAGCAGCCAAGCAGGGTCGCTCACCGGGGAGCTGTTTTTT,CASSQAGSLTGELFF
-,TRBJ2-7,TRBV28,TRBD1,TGTGCCAGCAGTTTAATTACAGGACAGGGGAGATCCTACGAGCAGTACTTC,CASSLITGQGRSYEQYF
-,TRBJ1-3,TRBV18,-,TGTGCCAGCTCACCGACTACTTCTGGAAACACCATATATTTT,CASSPTTSGNTIYF
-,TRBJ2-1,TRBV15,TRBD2,TGTGCCACCAGCAGAGCGGCTAGCGGGGTGAATGAGCAGTTCTTC,CATSRAASGVNEQFF
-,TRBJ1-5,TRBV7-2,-,TGTGCCAGCAGCTTAAGGGGCGGTTCGGGGCCCCAGCATTTT,CASSLRGGSGPQHF
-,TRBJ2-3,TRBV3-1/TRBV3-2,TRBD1,TGTGCCAGCAGCCATACCGGGACAGGGCCCCCTGGTACGCAGTATTTT,CASSHTGTGPPGTQYF
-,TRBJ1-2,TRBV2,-,TGTGCCAGCATCGCACCCTACCGATGGAGCTATGGCTACACCTTC,CASIAPYRWSYGYTF
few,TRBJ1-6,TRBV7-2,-,TGTGCCAGCAGCTTAGGGTCGGGGAGTGTTTCACCCCTCCACTTT,CASSLGSGSVSPLHF
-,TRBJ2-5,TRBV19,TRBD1,TGTGCCAGTACCTCGGACAGGGGGTGGCTAGAGACCCAGTACTTC,CASTSDRGWLETQYF